This T cell receptor beta chain was sequenced for a study of blood T cell repertoires in COVID-19. Whole-study context: Nucleic acid was either cDNA or gDNA, and it came from T cells, B-cell-depleted T cells, or PBMCs.

Assay used: immunoSEQ multiplex PCR; TCRdb lists only in-frame clones, some missing. The sample has some 200,000 clones; 86% are singletons. Germline V gives CDR1 SGHAT, CDR2 FQNNGV. The CDR3 covers 17 residues. Trimming cost V 2 bases and J 7 bases; bases outside gene matches: 15. The origin of this receptor is a woman in her thirties or forties with acute COVID-19. This chain uses TRBV11-2 with TRBJ2-3, with 7 bases aligning to TRBD1. Source material: PBMCs or T cells enriched from blood (not recorded which). For the CDR3, the DNA is TGTGCCAGCAGCTTACTCACGGCCGAGGGGGCCCCTCATACGCAGTATTTT. Protein product: CASSLLTAEGAPHTQYF.